This is a list of T cell receptor beta chains from one sample in a study of cytomegalovirus exposure and HLA in healthy donors. TCRdb's table, derived via immunoSEQ multiplex PCR, lists solely in-frame clones and lacks some. This table has about 100,000 clones, roughly 80% appearing once. Sample: PBMCs. All receptors derive from a man aged 35 to 55 in good health and CMV-seropositive. CDR3s include the opening cysteine and the closing phenylalanine or tryptophan. The order of the fields is clone size, V gene, D gene, J gene, CDR3 DNA, CDR3 protein. A D gene is named only where the DNA matches it firmly. The size field is filled for only some rows; it gives once, few, many or a size class.

>few|TRBV5-1|-|TRBJ2-3
TGCGCCAGCAGCCAACGAAGCGCCGGCACAGATACGCAGTATTTT
CASSQRSAGTDTQYF
>-|TRBV6-1|TRBD2|TRBJ2-1
TGTGCCAGCAGGCCGGGACTAGCGGTCAATGAGCAGTTCTTC
CASRPGLAVNEQFF
>-|TRBV4-1|-|TRBJ2-3
TGCGCCAGCAGCCAAGTTGGACACCTCACAGATACGCAGTATTTT
CASSQVGHLTDTQYF
>few|TRBV7-2|-|TRBJ2-2
TGTGCCAGCAGCTTAAAAGCTCTCGCCGGGGAGCTGTTTTTT
CASSLKALAGELFF
>few|TRBV6-5|-|TRBJ2-3
TGTGCCAGCAGTTCCGCTGCCAGCACCGAGGTGGATACGCAGTATTTT
CASSSAASTEVDTQYF
>-|TRBV25-1|-|TRBJ2-6
TGTGCCAGCAGTGAAAGAGGGCTGATTGTCCTGACTTTC
CASSERGLIVLTF
>-|TRBV7-2|-|TRBJ1-6
TGTGCCAGCAGCCCGAGCAGGGCAGTTGGATCACCCCTCCACTTT
CASSPSRAVGSPLHF
>-|TRBV4-3|TRBD2|TRBJ2-7
TGCGCCAGCAGCCAGTACCTCGGGACTAGCGGAAATTACGAGCAGTACTTC
CASSQYLGTSGNYEQYF
>-|TRBV6-5|-|TRBJ2-2
TGTGCCAGCAGTTATCTACCGAACACCGGGGAGCTGTTTTTT
CASSYLPNTGELFF
>-|TRBV4-1|TRBD1|TRBJ1-1
TGCGCCAGCAGCCAACCTCCTGGGACAGGGGGCGAAGCTTTCTTT
CASSQPPGTGGEAFF
>-|TRBV2|-|TRBJ1-1
TGTGCCAGCAGTGAACAGGGAATCATGAACACTGAAGCTTTCTTT
CASSEQGIMNTEAFF
>-|TRBV5-1|TRBD2|TRBJ2-1
TGCGCCAGCAGCTGGACTAGCGGGAGGGCCAAGGGGTCCTACAATGAGCAGTTCTTC
CASSWTSGRAKGSYNEQFF
>-|TRBV5-1|-|TRBJ2-7
TGCGCCAGCAGCTTCGAAGGAGCGGGCTACGAGCAGTACTTC
CASSFEGAGYEQYF
>few|TRBV6-6|-|TRBJ1-1
TGTGCCAGCCGGCCGGAGATGAACACTGAAGCTTTCTTT
CASRPEMNTEAFF
>few|TRBV14|TRBD1|TRBJ1-1
TGTGCCAGTCTTAGGACAGGGGGGCCTGAAGCTTTCTTT
CASLRTGGPEAFF
>once|TRBV9|TRBD2|TRBJ2-3
TGTGCCAGCAGCGTAGCCCCCACTAGCGGATTATCTAGCACAGATACGCAGTATTTT
CASSVAPTSGLSSTDTQYF
>-|TRBV29-1|TRBD1|TRBJ2-7
TGCAGCGTTTCGACAGGGGTTATAAACGAGCAGTACTTC
CSVSTGVINEQYF
>once|TRBV29-1|-|TRBJ2-2
TGCAGCGTTGAGGGGGGGCAGGGGAGGTCCGGGGAGCTGTTTTTT
CSVEGGQGRSGELFF
>-|TRBV20-1|-|TRBJ2-5
TGCAGTGCCCACTGGGGCGAGACCCAGTACTTC
CSAHWGETQYF
>-|TRBV4-2|-|TRBJ1-1
TGTGCCAGCAGCCAAGATATGAGAGGGAACACTGAAGCTTTCTTT
CASSQDMRGNTEAFF
>-|TRBV18|-|TRBJ1-5
TGTGCCAGCTCACCTCGGACGGGAGCGGATCAGCCCCAGCATTTT
CASSPRTGADQPQHF
>-|TRBV14|-|TRBJ2-7
TGTGCCAGCAGCCTTCGTCAGAACTACGAGCAGTACTTC
CASSLRQNYEQYF
>-|TRBV7-3|TRBD2|TRBJ2-3
TGTGCCAGCAGCTTAAAGATGCGGGGGGGCCGAAACACAGATACGCAGTATTTT
CASSLKMRGGRNTDTQYF
>-|TRBV29-1|-|TRBJ1-2
TGCAGCGCCAACCTGGGGGGTGGCTACACCTTC
CSANLGGGYTF
>few|TRBV27|-|TRBJ1-4
TGTGCCACCTCCACGCAGGGGAGTATGGCTAATGAAAAACTGTTTTTT
CATSTQGSMANEKLFF
>few|TRBV9|-|TRBJ2-5
TGTGCCAGCAGCCCAGGTCTCCGAGAGACCCAGTACTTC
CASSPGLRETQYF
>-|TRBV9|-|TRBJ1-4
TGTGCCAGCAGCGTGCTGGGAGGGGCGCAAGAAAAACTGTTTTTT
CASSVLGGAQEKLFF
>-|TRBV19|TRBD1|TRBJ1-2
TGTGCCAGTAGTACCACAGACAGGGTTAACTATGGCTACACCTTC
CASSTTDRVNYGYTF
>-|TRBV19|-|TRBJ2-5
TGTGCCAGTAGTATAGATCTGTCTAATCAAGAGACCCAGTACTTC
CASSIDLSNQETQYF
>few|TRBV19|-|TRBJ1-2
TGTGCCAGTGGGGGGGGTAGTAACTATGGCTACACCTTC
CASGGGSNYGYTF
>-|TRBV11-2|TRBD2|TRBJ2-3
TGTGCCAGCAGCTTCCCTAGCGGGGGGGCCCCAGATACGCAGTATTTT
CASSFPSGGAPDTQYF
>once|TRBV19|TRBD2|TRBJ2-1
TGTGCCAGCTCCCCGACTAGCGGGGAGTACAATGAGCAGTTCTTC
CASSPTSGEYNEQFF
>-|TRBV28|-|TRBJ2-4
TGTGCCAGCAGTTTAGGGGGCGGAAACATTCAGTACTTC
CASSLGGGNIQYF
>-|TRBV19|-|TRBJ2-5
TGTGCCAGTAGTTATCAGGCGGGAGAGACCCAGTACTTC
CASSYQAGETQYF
>few|TRBV6-5|-|TRBJ1-2
TGTGCCAGCAGGCTTGCAGGGAAAAAGGGTGGCTACACCTTC
CASRLAGKKGGYTF
>-|TRBV7-8|TRBD2|TRBJ2-3
TGTGCCAGCAGCTTCACCGGGACTAGCTTTCCAGATACGCAGTATTTT
CASSFTGTSFPDTQYF
>-|TRBV19|-|TRBJ2-7
TGTGCCACGGGTCACAACTACGAGCAGTACTTC
CATGHNYEQYF